This TCR beta chain appears in the sequencing data of a study of human T cells and chemical hapten exposure. Whole-study context: The upper back received 0.01% DPC by patch testing, with results read at 6 days.

This clonotype was recorded a few times. Specified time point: patch test 3, about 24 weeks after DPC sensitization. Treatment specified: therapeutic diphenylcyclopropenone sensitization with weekly scalp DPC. CDR1 is SGHRS and CDR2 is YFSETQ in the germline V gene. This CDR3 is 13 amino acids long. V was pared by 2 bases and J by 7 bases, with 2 bases of the junction left unmatched. TCRdb re-derived calls from the RACE reads in MiXCR, one entry per CDR3 protein. The profile shows 95,000 to 150,000 distinct CDR3 sequences, around 11% of them singletons. The chain combines TRBV5-1 with TRBJ1-5; 8 nucleotides line up with TRBD1. The TCR sequence derives from a woman in her forties or fifties with alopecia areata. Some clones in this sample may be carry-over from other donors' samples. The starting material was whole blood, obtained in connection with sensitization to the hapten diphenylcyclopropenone (DPC). The CDR3 sequence: CASSFGQGQPQHF. CDR3 coding DNA: TGCGCCAGCAGCTTTGGACAGGGACAGCCCCAGCATTTT.